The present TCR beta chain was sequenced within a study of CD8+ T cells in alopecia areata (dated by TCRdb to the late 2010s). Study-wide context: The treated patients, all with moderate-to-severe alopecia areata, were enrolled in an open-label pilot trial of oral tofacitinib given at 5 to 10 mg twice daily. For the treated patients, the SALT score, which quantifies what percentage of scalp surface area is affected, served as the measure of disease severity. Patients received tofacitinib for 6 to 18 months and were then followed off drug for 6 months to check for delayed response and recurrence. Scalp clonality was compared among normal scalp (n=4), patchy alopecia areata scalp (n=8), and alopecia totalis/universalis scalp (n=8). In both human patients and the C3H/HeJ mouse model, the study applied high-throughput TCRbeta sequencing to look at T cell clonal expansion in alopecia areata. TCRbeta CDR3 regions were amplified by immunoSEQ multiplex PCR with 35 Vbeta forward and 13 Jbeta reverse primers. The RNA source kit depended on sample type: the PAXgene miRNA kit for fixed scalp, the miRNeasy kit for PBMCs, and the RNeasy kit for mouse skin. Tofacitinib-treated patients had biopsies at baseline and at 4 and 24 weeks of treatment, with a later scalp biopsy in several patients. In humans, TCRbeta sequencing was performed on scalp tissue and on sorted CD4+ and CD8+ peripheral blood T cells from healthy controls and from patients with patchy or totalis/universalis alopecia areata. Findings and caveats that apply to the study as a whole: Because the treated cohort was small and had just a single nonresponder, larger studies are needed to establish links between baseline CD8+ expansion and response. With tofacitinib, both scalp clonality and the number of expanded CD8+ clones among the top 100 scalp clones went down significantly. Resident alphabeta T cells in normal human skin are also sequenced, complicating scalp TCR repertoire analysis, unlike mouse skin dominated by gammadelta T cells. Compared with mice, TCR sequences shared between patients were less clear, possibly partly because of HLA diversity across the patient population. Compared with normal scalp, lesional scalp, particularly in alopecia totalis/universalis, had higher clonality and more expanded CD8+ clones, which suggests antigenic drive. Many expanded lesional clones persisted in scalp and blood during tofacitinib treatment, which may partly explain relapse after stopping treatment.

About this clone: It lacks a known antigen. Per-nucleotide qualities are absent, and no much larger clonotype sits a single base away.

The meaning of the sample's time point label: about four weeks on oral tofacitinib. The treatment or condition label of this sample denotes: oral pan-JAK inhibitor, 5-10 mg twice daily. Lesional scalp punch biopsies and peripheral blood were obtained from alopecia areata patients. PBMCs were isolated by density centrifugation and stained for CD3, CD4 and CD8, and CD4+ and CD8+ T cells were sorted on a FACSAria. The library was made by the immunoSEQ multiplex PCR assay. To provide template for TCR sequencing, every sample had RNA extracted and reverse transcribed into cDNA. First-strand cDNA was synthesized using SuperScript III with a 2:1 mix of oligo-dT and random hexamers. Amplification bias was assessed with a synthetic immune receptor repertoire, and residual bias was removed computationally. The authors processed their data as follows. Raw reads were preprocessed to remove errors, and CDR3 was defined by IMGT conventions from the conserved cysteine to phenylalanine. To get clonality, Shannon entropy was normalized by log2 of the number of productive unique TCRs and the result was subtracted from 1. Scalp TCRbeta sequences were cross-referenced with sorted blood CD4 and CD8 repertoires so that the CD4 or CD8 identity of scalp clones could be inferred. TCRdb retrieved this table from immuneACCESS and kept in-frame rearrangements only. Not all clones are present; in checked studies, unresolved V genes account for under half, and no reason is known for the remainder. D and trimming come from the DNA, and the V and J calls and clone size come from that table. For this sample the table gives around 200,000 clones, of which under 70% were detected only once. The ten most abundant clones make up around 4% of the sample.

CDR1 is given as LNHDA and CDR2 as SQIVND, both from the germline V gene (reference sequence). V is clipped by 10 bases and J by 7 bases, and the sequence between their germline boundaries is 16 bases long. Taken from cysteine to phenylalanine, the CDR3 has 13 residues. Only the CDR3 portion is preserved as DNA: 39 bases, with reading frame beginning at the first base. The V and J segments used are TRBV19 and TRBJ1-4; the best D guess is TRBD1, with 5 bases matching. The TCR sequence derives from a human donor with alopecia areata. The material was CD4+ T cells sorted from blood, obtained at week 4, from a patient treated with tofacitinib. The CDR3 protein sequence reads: CATGGVSGEKLFF. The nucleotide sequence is TGTGCCACGGGAGGGGTTTCGGGTGAAAAACTGTTTTTT.